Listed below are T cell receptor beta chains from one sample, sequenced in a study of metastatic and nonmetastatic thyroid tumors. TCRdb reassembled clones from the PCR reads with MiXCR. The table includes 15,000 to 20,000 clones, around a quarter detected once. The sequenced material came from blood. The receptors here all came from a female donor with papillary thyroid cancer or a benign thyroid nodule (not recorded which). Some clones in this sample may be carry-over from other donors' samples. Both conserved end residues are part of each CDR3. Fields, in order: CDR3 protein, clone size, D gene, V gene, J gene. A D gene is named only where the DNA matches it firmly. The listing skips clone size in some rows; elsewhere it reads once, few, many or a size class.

CASSLYRTPSTEAFF	once	NA	TRBV11-3	TRBJ1-1
CSASGTAPSSYNEQFF	NA	NA	TRBV20-1	TRBJ2-1
CASSDSYSTGELFF	few	NA	TRBV6-4	TRBJ2-2
CASSLGSAQHF	few	NA	TRBV6-1	TRBJ1-5
CASSLRRAVDEQYF	medium-sized	NA	TRBV27	TRBJ2-7
CASSSGTYEGGTQYF	NA	NA	TRBV11-2	TRBJ2-3
CASSPRSPPYEQYF	few	NA	TRBV6-1	TRBJ2-7
CASSLPAYLTDTQYF	medium-sized	NA	TRBV6-1	TRBJ2-3
CASSQQQGASTEAFF	many	TRBD1	TRBV4-1	TRBJ1-1
CASSLEQGISLPQHF	NA	TRBD1	TRBV7-4	TRBJ1-5
CASSLLAGGPEGTGELFF	NA	TRBD2	TRBV5-1	TRBJ2-2
CASSPSGSSGNTIYF	many	NA	TRBV18	TRBJ1-3
CASSAGTEDNQHQHF	once	TRBD1	TRBV5-1	TRBJ1-5
CAWSVLGDGANVLTF	many	NA	TRBV30	TRBJ2-6
CASSQGVGTYEQYF	many	NA	TRBV4-3	TRBJ2-7
CASSQEWDRSKTYNEQFF	many	TRBD1	TRBV3-1	TRBJ2-1
CASSLLPLTDTQYF	medium-sized	NA	TRBV27	TRBJ2-3
CASKGTGANVLTF	medium-sized	NA	TRBV6-4	TRBJ2-6
CASSQRQVPGVYGYTF	NA	NA	TRBV4-1	TRBJ1-2
CASSYWRQGTYGYTF	medium-sized	TRBD1	TRBV6-5	TRBJ1-2
CASSRGVSGLSTDTQYF	many	TRBD2	TRBV12-5	TRBJ2-3
CASSSRTSTIHNEQFF	NA	TRBD2	TRBV9	TRBJ2-1
CASSQGAAGYTF	many	NA	TRBV3-1	TRBJ1-2
CASSQKTAMNTEAFF	medium-sized	NA	TRBV6-1	TRBJ1-1
CATSRLYTLSRCYGYTF	NA	NA	TRBV15	TRBJ1-2
CASSYRPPSGVYNEQFF	few	NA	TRBV6-5	TRBJ2-1
CAIKGEKFNTEAFF	medium-sized	NA	TRBV10-3	TRBJ1-1
CAISEQGNYEQYF	few	TRBD1	TRBV10-3	TRBJ2-7
CASSPTGRSGNTIYF	NA	NA	TRBV6-1	TRBJ1-3
CASSQDSGAGNTEAFF	NA	NA	TRBV4-1	TRBJ1-1
CASSYSGGGYGYTF	few	NA	TRBV6-5	TRBJ1-2